This is a list of T cell receptor beta chains from one sample in a study of blood T cell repertoires in COVID-19. Assay: immunoSEQ multiplex PCR; the TCRdb copy retains only in-frame clones and omits some. This sample has over 250,000 clones; around four fifths occur once, and the top ten carry around 10%. The sequencing sample was made of peripheral blood. These receptors came from a woman between 45 and 60 years old who had recovered from COVID-19. Both conserved end residues are part of each CDR3. Each record gives: D gene, clone size, J gene, V gene, CDR3 DNA, CDR3 protein. D genes are given only for firm matches. Clone size, where shown, is once, few, many, or a class for clones that have expanded.

>-|-|TRBJ1-2|TRBV19
TGTGCCAGTAGTATACCGGACATTACCTACACCTTC
CASSIPDITYTF
>-|-|TRBJ2-7|TRBV12-2
TGTGCAAGTCGCTTAGCTATCTACGAGCAGTACTTC
CASRLAIYEQYF
>-|-|TRBJ2-7|TRBV5-6
TGTGCCAGCAGCTTGCGGGCGGGCGAGCAGTACTTC
CASSLRAGEQYF
>-|-|TRBJ1-3|TRBV12-3/TRBV12-4
TGTGCCAGCAGTTTAGACGGTTCTAGGACCATATATTTT
CASSLDGSRTIYF
>-|-|TRBJ1-2|TRBV28
TGTGCCAGCAGGACGACAGATTATGGCTACACCTTC
CASRTTDYGYTF
>-|once|TRBJ2-7|TRBV6-6
TGTGCCAGCAGTCCGGACTTGGCAGGGGACTACGAGCAGTACTTC
CASSPDLAGDYEQYF
>TRBD2|-|TRBJ2-7|TRBV28
TGTGCCAGCACCGAAGGGGACTACTCCTACGAGCAGTACTTC
CASTEGDYSYEQYF
>TRBD1|-|TRBJ2-3|TRBV9
TGTGCCAGCAGCCCCCGCGGGACAGGGCTCACAGATACGCAGTATTTT
CASSPRGTGLTDTQYF
>-|-|TRBJ1-2|TRBV5-8
TGTGCCAGCAGCTTGGTCCCAACACTGGGAGGCTATGGCTACACCTTC
CASSLVPTLGGYGYTF
>-|-|TRBJ2-7|TRBV28
TGTGCCAGCTGGGGCGGGGCCCCAGGCGAGCAGTACTTC
CASWGGAPGEQYF
>-|-|TRBJ1-2|TRBV25-1
TGTGCCAGCAGTGAGAATTTGGGCTTCTATGGCTACACCTTC
CASSENLGFYGYTF
>-|-|TRBJ1-6|TRBV11-2
TGTGCCAGCAGCTTAGATATGGGCAGGGGCCCCTATAATTCACCCCTCCACTTT
CASSLDMGRGPYNSPLHF
>-|few|TRBJ1-1|TRBV29-1
TGCAGCGTTGACTCCGGGAACGGCCACACTGAAGCTTTCTTT
CSVDSGNGHTEAFF
>-|once|TRBJ2-2|TRBV27
TGTGCCAGCAGTCAGCGGGCCGGGGAGCTGTTTTTT
CASSQRAGELFF
>-|-|TRBJ2-7|TRBV28
TGTGCCAGCAGGGGCGGGGTCGGAGCCTACGAGCAGTACTTC
CASRGGVGAYEQYF
>TRBD2|-|TRBJ2-3|TRBV28
TGTGCCAGCAGTTTGCGACTAGCGGGATTTAATTCAGATACGCAGTATTTT
CASSLRLAGFNSDTQYF
>-|-|TRBJ1-2|TRBV14
TGTGCCAGCAGCCAATTGCGCAGGAAGGGCTACACCTTC
CASSQLRRKGYTF
>-|-|TRBJ1-5|TRBV7-2
TGTGCCAGCAGCTTAGTTACGGGTGCCGATCAGCCCCAGCATTTT
CASSLVTGADQPQHF
>-|-|TRBJ1-5|TRBV10-3
TGTGCCATCAGTGAAGGACAAGGACGGGCGAATAGGCCCCAGCATTTT
CAISEGQGRANRPQHF
>-|-|TRBJ1-5|TRBV19
TGTGCCAGTACCGAAGACGACAGATATAGCAATCAGCCCCAGCATTTT
CASTEDDRYSNQPQHF
>-|-|TRBJ1-2|TRBV9
TGTGCCAGCAGCGCCACCGACAGGAAGGGTGGCTACACCTTC
CASSATDRKGGYTF
>-|-|TRBJ1-2|TRBV27
TGTGCCAGCAGAGGAACGGGGTACTATGGCTACACCTTC
CASRGTGYYGYTF
>-|-|TRBJ2-7|TRBV24-1
TGTGCCACCAGCCCGCAGGGACACTCCTACGAGCAGTACTTC
CATSPQGHSYEQYF
>-|-|TRBJ2-5|TRBV19
TGTGCCAGTAGTTTACTTGGGGGCGCGGAGACCCAGTACTTC
CASSLLGGAETQYF
>TRBD2|large|TRBJ2-1|TRBV19
TGTGCCAGTAGTCAGACTAGCGGGGATTACAATGAGCAGTTCTTC
CASSQTSGDYNEQFF
>TRBD1|-|TRBJ2-5|TRBV7-2
TGTGCCAGCAGCTTAGGCCCCGGGACAGCGCAAGAGACCCAGTACTTC
CASSLGPGTAQETQYF
>-|-|TRBJ1-6|TRBV18
TGTGCCAGCTCACCGGGTGACAGTTCACCCCTCCACTTT
CASSPGDSSPLHF
>TRBD2|-|TRBJ2-1|TRBV4-3
TGCGCCAGCAGTCGGACTAGCGGGCCTACCTACAATGAGCAGTTCTTC
CASSRTSGPTYNEQFF
>TRBD1|-|TRBJ1-5|TRBV24-1
TGTGCCACCAGTGGGGGACAGTTTAATCAGCCCCAGCATTTT
CATSGGQFNQPQHF
>TRBD1|once|TRBJ1-2|TRBV28
TGTGCCAGCCAGTCCGTTACCGGGACAGGGGGTGACTATGGCTACACCTTC
CASQSVTGTGGDYGYTF